These 11 T cell receptor beta chains came from one sample sequenced in a study of T-cell memory formation after mild COVID-19. Using its own MiXCR run on the 5' RACE reads, TCRdb lists one record per CDR3 protein. Of a few hundred thousand distinct CDR3 sequences listed, 20% to 25% are singletons. The specimen sequenced was PBMCs or a T cell subset sorted from them (not recorded which). These receptors were obtained from a man younger than 35 who had mild COVID-19 (a few samples of this study predate the infection). Cell type and time point are not known.

The rearrangement links TRBV20-1 to TRBJ2-1; possible D gene TRBD2, 6 bases. The CDR3 is 11 residues long. The V gene lost 5 bases and the J gene lost 5 bases, with 7 bases spanning the gap. Germline V gives CDR1 DFQATT, CDR2 SNEGSKA (reference sequence). The chain's CDR3 is CSARRDNEQFF. Here the CDR3 DNA reads TGCAGTGCTCGGAGGGACAATGAGCAGTTCTTC.

The chain couples TRBV27 to TRBJ2-1, with 10 bases that match TRBD1. The germline CDR1 and CDR2 sequences are MNHEY and SMNVEV (reference sequence). The CDR3 runs to 13 residues. Germline trimming cut 7 bases from V and 6 bases from J; bases unmatched to any gene: 3. CDR3 DNA sequence: TGTGCCAGCACGGGACAGGGGCGCAATGAGCAGTTCTTC. Translating gives CASTGQGRNEQFF.

This clonotype occurred a few times. The chain joins TRBV12-3 or TRBV12-4 to TRBJ2-1; 11 bases line up with TRBD1. This CDR3 region has 15 residues. Germline trimming cut 6 bases from V and 8 bases from J; bases unmatched to any gene: 9. The DNA for the CDR3 is TGTGCCAGCAGCTCCGGGACAGGGGGTGTCTATGAGCAGTTCTTC. It codes for CASSSGTGGVYEQFF.

The chain links TRBV2 to TRBJ2-4; weak D call: TRBD1 (6 bases). V lost 6 bases to trimming and J lost 6 bases, with 9 bases between them. CDR3 length: 12 amino acids. Germline lookup yields CDR1 SNHLY and CDR2 FYNNEI. In DNA form, the CDR3 reads TGTGCCAGCAGGGACAGTTTAAACATTCAGTACTTC. Residues: CASRDSLNIQYF.

This clonotype came up a few times. V and J are TRBV5-1 and TRBJ2-1; TRBD1 matches at 9 bases. This CDR3 spans 14 amino acids. The V gene end was trimmed by 5 bases and the J gene end by 10 bases; junction bases not matched to a gene: 10. Germline V gives CDR1 SGHRS, CDR2 YFSETQ. The CDR3 DNA reads TGCGCCAGCAGGAGGGGGACAGGGATGGGCGAGCAGTTCTTC. Protein: CASRRGTGMGEQFF.

At least ten counts were recorded for this clonotype. The chain has TRBV12-5 and TRBJ2-3, with a possible D match to TRBD2 (5 bases). CDR3 length: 13 amino acids. V was cut by 4 bases and J by 2 bases, with 7 bases left in between. Germline assignment: CDR1 LGHNT and CDR2 FRNRAP. The CDR3 spells CASGSGDTDTQYF. DNA of the CDR3: TGTGCTAGTGGTTCCGGGGACACAGATACGCAGTATTTT. Combining the CDR3 with reference TRBV12-5 and TRBJ2-3 gives the whole variable domain DARVTQTPRHKVTEMGQEVTMRCQPILGHNTVFWYRQTMMQGLELLAYFRNRAPLDDSGMPKDRFSAEMPDATLATLKIQPSEPRDSAVYFCASGSGDTDTQYFGPGTRLTVL.

Only a few counts were recorded for this clonotype. The rearrangement uses TRBV20-1 and TRBJ1-6; weak D call: TRBD1 (5 bases). V dropped 5 bases and J dropped 6 bases, with 8 bases sitting between them. This CDR3 has 12 residues. Germline CDR1 DFQATT, CDR2 SNEGSKA (reference sequence). The CDR3 spells CSAVQVNSPLHF. The CDR3 nucleotides read TGCAGTGCTGTACAGGTTAATTCACCCCTCCACTTT.

This clonotype was counted only a few times. The V gene is TRBV18, the J gene TRBJ2-1, with TRBD1 as a possible D gene (5 bases). CDR1 and CDR2 (germline): KGHSH, LQKENI. This CDR3 comprises 13 residues. V was trimmed by 2 bases and J by 12 bases, leaving 14 bases between them. The CDR3 loop is CASSPGALKGQFF. The DNA for the CDR3 is TGTGCCAGCTCACCAGGGGCCCTTAAGGGGCAGTTCTTC.

V is TRBV5-8 and J is TRBJ1-5; D ambiguous. The germline V gene has CDR1 SGHTS and CDR2 YDEGEE. This CDR3 has 16 residues. Deletions cut 4 bases from V and 0 bases from J, with 14 bases between. CDR3 region: CASSRMGSYSNQPQHF. CDR3 in DNA: TGTGCCAGCAGCCGCATGGGGTCCTATAGCAATCAGCCCCAGCATTTT.

Here the CDR3 reads CASSFFDRGEAFF. The CDR3 DNA reads TGTGCCAGCAGCTTCTTCGACAGGGGTGAAGCTTTCTTT. V gene TRBV5-5 combines with J gene TRBJ1-1; 8 bases map to TRBD1. V trimming: 2 bases; J trimming: 7 bases; junction bases outside the gene matches: 4. Germline CDR1 SGHKS, CDR2 YYEKEE (reference sequence). The CDR3 has 13 amino acids. The full variable domain, completed using reference TRBV5-5 and TRBJ1-1, is DAGVTQSPTHLIKTRGQQVTLRCSPISGHKSVSWYQQVLGQGPQFIFQYYEKEERGRGNFPDRFSARQFPNYSSELNVNALLLGDSALYLCASSFFDRGEAFFGQGTRLTVV.

This clonotype was found a few times. The V call is TRBV11-2, the J call TRBJ2-1; 11 bases line up with TRBD2. Germline values: CDR1 SGHAT, CDR2 FQNNGV. V was clipped by 1 base and J by 9 bases; unmatched bases: 8. The CDR3 has 16 residues. The CDR3 here is CASSLAVTLAGAEQFF. The CDR3 DNA is TGTGCCAGCAGCTTAGCTGTGACACTAGCGGGGGCTGAGCAGTTCTTC.